The 2 T cell receptor beta chains listed next were all sequenced from one sample in a study of OX40 agonist ivuxolimab in advanced cancers. Some clones are missing from TCRdb's copy, which holds only in-frame ones; the method was immunoSEQ multiplex PCR. The repertoire holds about 64,000 clones, around 89% seen once, with roughly an eighth in the top ten. The source was CD4+ or CD8+ T cells sorted from blood, collected in a trial of the OX40 agonist ivuxolimab. The receptors stem from an adult with an advanced solid tumor such as melanoma, head and neck, liver or kidney cancer.

This rearrangement joins TRBV27 to TRBJ1-5, with 9 bases fitting TRBD1. V dropped 5 bases and J dropped 4; count of bases not matched to a gene: 9. CDR1 and CDR2 from the germline V gene are MNHEY and SMNVEV (reference sequence). This CDR3 comprises 16 residues. The CDR3 region has the DNA TGTGCCAGCAGTCCCTTCACGACAGGGGGAAATCAGCCCCAGCATTTT. Protein: CASSPFTTGGNQPQHF.

In DNA form, the CDR3 reads TGTGCCATCAGCACCGGGACAGCTGGATACGAGCAGTACTTC. Protein sequence: CAISTGTAGYEQYF. The chain links TRBV10-3 to TRBJ2-7; 7 nucleotides agree with TRBD1. V shed 6 bases and J 4 bases; nucleotides not matched to a gene: 9. Germline-derived CDR1 and CDR2 are ENHRY and SYGVKD. The CDR3 loop spans 14 amino acids.